The next 12 T cell receptor beta chains were all read from a single sample in a study of T cells in Graves' hyperthyroidism and ophthalmopathy. RNA transcripts were the template for amplifying TCR beta CDR3 regions. The HTBI primer set served for first-round RT-PCR of the TCR CDR3. TCRdb reprocessed the multiplex PCR reads via MiXCR and lists one record per CDR3 protein. The data contain 500,000 to 750,000 distinct CDR3 sequences, 13% to 15% of them singletons. Material for sequencing was blood. Receptor source: a woman between 18 and 29 years old with Graves' ophthalmopathy.

This clonotype was seen many times. The CDR3 region is CSVSGPYTEAFF. As DNA, the CDR3 is TGCAGCGTTTCCGGGCCCTACACTGAAGCTTTCTTT. The chain uses TRBV29-1 and TRBJ1-1; D is uncertain. Germline assignment: CDR1 SQVTM and CDR2 ANQGSEA. This CDR3 contains 12 residues. V lost 5 bases to trimming and J lost 3 bases, with 10 bases between them.

This clonotype was counted many times. This rearrangement joins TRBV5-1 to TRBJ2-5; either TRBD1 or TRBD2 may supply D (5 bases each). Germline CDR1 is SGHRS and CDR2 is YFSETQ. V was clipped by 0 bases and J by 5 bases, with 8 bases between them. The CDR3 loop spans 13 amino acids. The chain's CDR3 is CASSLDRTETQYF. CDR3 coding DNA: TGCGCCAGCAGCTTGGACAGGACTGAGACCCAGTACTTC.

There are a few counts of this clonotype. The chain uses TRBV20-1 and TRBJ2-3; 9 nucleotides match TRBD1. The germline gives CDR1 DFQATT, CDR2 SNEGSKA (reference sequence). Trimming at V came to 3 bases and at J to 4 bases, leaving 5 bases not matched to a gene. The CDR3 totals 14 residues. As DNA, the CDR3 is TGCAGTGCTAGTACCGGGACAGGGCCAGATACGCAGTATTTT. This translates into CSASTGTGPDTQYF.

This clonotype was seen repeatedly, ten times or more. The chain combines TRBV7-9 with TRBJ2-7; D remains ambiguous. The V gene lost 0 bases and the J gene lost 3 bases, with 9 bases spanning the gap. This CDR3 has 14 amino acids. Germline loops: CDR1 SEHNR, CDR2 FQNEAQ (reference sequence). The CDR3 is CASSLATIGYEQYF. Written as DNA, the CDR3 is TGTGCCAGCAGCTTAGCGACCATAGGCTACGAGCAGTACTTC.

There are many counts of this clonotype. The CDR3 loop reads CASSLTRGLNTGELFF. The CDR3 nucleotides read TGTGCCAGCAGCTTAACCCGGGGCCTAAACACCGGGGAGCTGTTTTTT. The chain employs TRBV7-3 and TRBJ2-2; the D call may be TRBD1 or TRBD2 (5 bases each). Germline loops: CDR1 SGHTA, CDR2 FQGTGA. Trimming cost V 0 bases and J 2 bases, with 10 bases left between them. The CDR3 loop spans 16 amino acids.

This clonotype was seen repeatedly, ten times or more. The rearrangement uses TRBV6-1 and TRBJ2-7; 7 positions agree with TRBD1. This CDR3 region has 16 residues. CDR1 is MNHNS and CDR2 is SASEGT in the germline V gene. J lost 3 bases, V lost 2 bases, and 10 bases had no gene match. CDR3 nucleotides: TGTGCCAGCAGTGAATGGGCAGGGGGATATGTCTACGAGCAGTACTTC. The encoded protein is CASSEWAGGYVYEQYF.

Many counts were recorded for this clonotype. This chain connects TRBV11-2 to TRBJ1-1; D remains unclear. Trimming left V 3 bases short and J 10 bases short, with 12 bases between. The V gene's germline CDR1 is SGHAT and CDR2 FQNNGV. This CDR3 region has 12 residues. CDR3 residues: CASSFPRKGAFF. The CDR3 coding sequence is TGTGCCAGCAGCTTTCCCCGGAAGGGAGCTTTCTTT.

This chain joins TRBV5-1 and TRBJ1-1; possibly TRBD1 for D (5 bases). Germline V gene sequence: CDR1 SGHRS, CDR2 YFSETQ. Trimming stripped 1 base from V and 6 bases from J, with 16 bases between. The CDR3 is 15 residues long. CDR3 nucleotides: TGCGCCAGCAGCTTGAAGGGGCAGACGGGATCTGAAGCTTTCTTT. It translates to CASSLKGQTGSEAFF.

In its sample, this clonotype was seen many times. An end of the junction differs from the germline gene, which may be a read error. This rearrangement joins TRBV7-3 to TRBJ2-6, with D unresolved. This CDR3 spans 12 amino acids. Germline CDR1 SGHTA, CDR2 FQGTGA. The CDR3 region has the DNA TGTGCCAGCAGCTCTCGGGCCAACGTCCTGACTTTC. The encoded protein is CASSSRANVLTF.

The V call is TRBV9, the J call TRBJ2-3, with D tentatively TRBD2 (5 bases). Trimming pared 3 bases from V and 4 bases from J, leaving 12 bases between. CDR3 length: 14 amino acids. Per the germline V gene, CDR1 is SGDLS and CDR2 is YYNGEE. In DNA form, the CDR3 reads TGTGCCAGCAGCGGCGGACTGGGGTCAGATACGCAGTATTTT. Protein product: CASSGGLGSDTQYF.

The V call is TRBV7-9, the J call TRBJ2-2; TRBD2 is a possible D gene (6 bases). The germline CDR1 and CDR2 sequences are SEHNR and FQNEAQ (reference sequence). CDR3 length: 11 amino acids. The V and J ends lost 8 bases and 5 bases respectively, with 6 bases between them. Here the CDR3 DNA reads TGTGCCAGCGGGGGGACCGGGGAGCTGTTTTTT. It codes for CASGGTGELFF.

V usage is TRBV7-3 and J usage is TRBJ2-7, with TRBD2 matching 8 bases. The CDR3 sequence is 15 residues long. With 0 bases clipped from V and 3 bases from J, the junction kept 4 bases outside the gene matches. Germline-derived CDR1 and CDR2 are SGHTA and FQGTGA. As DNA, the CDR3 is TGTGCCAGCAGCTTAACTAGCGGGATTATCTACGAGCAGTACTTC. Protein sequence: CASSLTSGIIYEQYF.